Following are 10 T cell receptor beta chains from one sample sequenced in a study of T cell responses to AZD1222 COVID-19 vaccine. The protocol was immunoSEQ multiplex PCR, while the TCRdb copy is restricted to in-frame clones and leaves out a portion. The profile shows about 270,000 clones, almost 95% of them singletons. Material: peripheral blood, obtained 28 days after the second AZD1222 dose. These receptors were collected from an adult who received the AZD1222 COVID-19 vaccine.

V usage is TRBV3-1 (or the pseudogene TRBV3-2) and J usage is TRBJ1-3; D remains unclear. Per the germline V gene, CDR1 is LGHDT and CDR2 is YNNKEL (reference sequence). This CDR3 has 15 amino acids. V lost 1 base, J lost 0 bases, and 7 bases lay in between. DNA for the CDR3: TGTGCCAGCAGCCAAGTTAGGGCCTCTGGAAACACCATATATTTT. Encoded protein: CASSQVRASGNTIYF.

The CDR3 is CASSHAGDQPQHF. CDR3 nucleotide sequence: TGTGCCAGCAGCCATGCAGGGGATCAGCCCCAGCATTTT. This chain links TRBV3-1 (or the pseudogene TRBV3-2) with TRBJ1-5; possible D gene TRBD1, 6 bases. The germline V and J ends were trimmed by 3 bases and 5 bases, with 8 bases remaining between them. Germline lookup yields CDR1 LGHDT and CDR2 YNNKEL (reference sequence). The CDR3 has 13 residues.

The chain combines TRBV6-2 or TRBV6-3 with TRBJ2-2; D is unclear. This CDR3 has 14 residues. The V gene's germline CDR1 is MNHEY and CDR2 SVGEGT. V lost 0 bases to trimming and J lost 6 bases, with 8 bases between them. The CDR3 loop is CASSYSAVAGELFF. The DNA of the CDR3 is TGTGCCAGCAGTTACTCGGCGGTGGCCGGGGAGCTGTTTTTT.

CDR3 amino acids: CASSRRGRTEAFF. CDR3 DNA: TGTGCCAGCTCCCGGAGGGGCCGGACTGAAGCTTTCTTT. The chain couples TRBV7-9 to TRBJ1-1, with D possibly matching TRBD1 (5 bases). CDR3 length: 13 residues. V gave up 8 bases and J gave up 5 bases, with 15 bases separating them. From germline, CDR1 is SEHNR and CDR2 FQNEAQ (reference sequence).

The CDR3 nucleotides read TGTGCCAGCAGTCGACTCCGGGACAGGGAAGAGACCCAGTACTTC. As protein: CASSRLRDREETQYF. The chain combines TRBV6-2 or TRBV6-3 with TRBJ2-5, with TRBD1 matching 9 bases. This CDR3 spans 15 amino acids. Germline V gene lookup returns CDR1 MNHEY and CDR2 SVGEGT. V dropped 5 bases and J dropped 3; count of bases not matched to a gene: 7.

As regards this clone: The same CDR3 also results from other DNA sequences found in this sample. This rearrangement joins TRBV19 to TRBJ1-5, with D possibly TRBD1 on 6 matching bases. V dropped 3 bases and J dropped 2 bases, with 11 bases sitting between them. The CDR3 extends over 15 amino acids. Germline CDR1 LNHDA, CDR2 SQIVND (reference sequence). The CDR3 DNA reads as TGTGCCAGTAGTATCTCCGGGGGCGGCAATCAGCCCCAGCATTTT. Its translation is CASSISGGGNQPQHF.

The chain is built from TRBV4-3 and TRBJ2-7; 13 bases match TRBD2. CDR1 is LGHNA and CDR2 is YSLEER in the germline V gene. V dropped 0 bases and J dropped 12; count of bases not matched to a gene: 8. The CDR3 spans 15 residues. DNA of the CDR3: TGCGCCAGCAGCCAAGATAGGACTAGCGGGAGCGCCAGGTACTTC. It encodes CASSQDRTSGSARYF.

V usage is TRBV11-2 and J usage is TRBJ2-3, with TRBD2 as a possible D gene (5 bases). V was trimmed by 5 bases and J by 2 bases, leaving 17 bases between them. The CDR3 sequence is 16 residues long. In germline, CDR1 is SGHAT, CDR2 FQNNGV. This CDR3 reads CASSPRRGSVTDTQYF. As DNA, the CDR3 is TGTGCCAGCAGCCCTCGCCGGGGATCGGTCACAGATACGCAGTATTTT.

This sequence joins TRBV7-2 and TRBJ1-2; D uncertain. The germline V and J ends were trimmed by 1 base and 7 bases, with 13 bases remaining between them. The CDR3 spans 14 residues. Germline V gene sequence: CDR1 SGHTA, CDR2 FQGNSA. For the CDR3, the DNA is TGTGCCAGCAGCTTAGTTGCTGTCGGAGGTGGCTACACCTTC. This translates into CASSLVAVGGGYTF.

This clone is a singleton in its sample. The chain uses TRBV9 and TRBJ2-3; a possible D gene is TRBD2 (6 bases). The CDR3 contains 17 residues. Germline values: CDR1 SGDLS, CDR2 YYNGEE. Trimming pared 1 base from V and 0 bases from J, leaving 15 bases between. In nucleotides, the CDR3 is TGTGCCAGCAGCGTAAATCCGGGAGAGCCCAGCACAGATACGCAGTATTTT. Protein sequence: CASSVNPGEPSTDTQYF.